This T cell receptor (beta chain) comes out of a study of blood T cell repertoires in COVID-19. The method was immunoSEQ multiplex PCR; TCRdb's version includes in-frame clones alone and lacks a portion of them. The data show fewer than 300,000 clones, around 87% seen once. The CDR3 is made up of 16 amino acids. Per the germline V gene, CDR1 is KGHSH and CDR2 is LQKENI. Trimming took off 1 base at V and 3 bases at J, with 16 bases between the two ends. This rearrangement joins TRBV18 to TRBJ2-7, with D possibly matching TRBD2 (5 bases). The receptor was isolated from a woman aged 40 to 50 who had recovered from COVID-19. The specimen was peripheral blood. DNA of the CDR3: TGTGCCAGCTCACCACGGACTCCTGCCTACATCTACGAGCAGTACTTC. Translation: CASSPRTPAYIYEQYF. Filled out from reference TRBV18 and TRBJ2-7, the complete variable domain reads NAGVMQNPRHLVRRRGQEARLRCSPMKGHSHVYWYRQLPEEGLKFMVYLQKENIIDESGMPKERFSAEFPKEGPSILRIQQVVRGDSAAYFCASSPRTPAYIYEQYFGPGTRLTVT.